This record covers a single T cell receptor (beta chain). Its antigen remains unidentified. It has no much larger one-base neighbor in the sample; base qualities were not kept. Collaborating institutions collected whole blood in K2EDTA tubes following their own protocols. For TCRbeta analysis, collaborators shipped samples as frozen whole blood, isolated PBMCs, or DNA extracted from either of those sample types. V gives up 5 bases and J gives up 6 bases, and the segment between their germline ends measures 16 bases. The germline V gene sets CDR1 to SGHAT and CDR2 to FQNNGV. The cysteine opens and the phenylalanine closes a CDR3 of 14 amino acids. The kept DNA is CDR3 alone, 42 bases in frame from the first base. This record comes from a study of blood T cell repertoires in COVID-19 (dated by TCRdb to the early 2020s). Some background on the complete study: The collaborator samples originated in the United States, Italy and Spain and spanned the acute and convalescent phases of COVID-19. The material from the prospective study consisted of cDNA or gDNA derived from T cells, B-cell-depleted T cells, or PBMCs. The dataset comprised deeply sampled blood TCRbeta repertoires from subjects exposed to, actively infected with, or recovered from COVID-19. The repertoires were released in a freely available public database intended as a resource for research on the immune response to SARS-CoV-2. Samples were obtained from the ongoing ImmuneRACE study (first 160 participants) and from 1,254 subjects provided by 6 global collaborators. The sample metadata nearly always contained a de-identified subject ID, COVID-19 status, age in years and sex. Where HLA class I and class II types were available, the types were taken from metadata supplied by the sample provider, not from assay-based typing.

Results and caveats for the whole study, not just this receptor: The amount of clinical and demographic metadata varied by source and participant and was provided uncurated.

TCRbeta CDR3 regions were amplified from genomic DNA using the immunoSEQ Assay, a bias-controlled multiplex PCR. Concerning the study's data processing: Within the assay, amplification of reference gene primers was used to estimate how many nucleated cells each sample contained. Sequence reads were collapsed and filtered to measure the absolute abundance of every unique TCRbeta CDR3 rearrangement. For each sample, productive Simpson clonality was calculated by taking the square root of Simpson's diversity index across productive rearrangements. TCRdb retrieved this table from immuneACCESS and kept in-frame rearrangements only. Not all clones are present; in checked studies, unresolved V genes account for under half, and no reason is known for the remainder. Clonal size and the V and J genes are those of that table, whereas D and trimming came from the DNA. The sample table lists around 62,000 clones, around 87% of them with a count of one. The ten largest clones take up about 1.2% of the sample.

This clonotype was sampled from a woman aged 55-69 years with acute or convalescent COVID-19. Sequencing used peripheral blood. This receptor chain uses TRBV11-2 and TRBJ1-1; TRBD1 is a weak D gene call, 5 bases matching. The CDR3 protein is CASSQKAGRAEAFF. The DNA reads TGTGCCAGCAGCCAAAAGGCTGGCAGGGCTGAAGCTTTCTTT.